These 22 T cell receptor beta chains originate from one sample sequenced in a study of molecular identifiers for immune sequencing clone quantification. Using its own MiXCR run on the PCR reads, TCRdb lists one record per CDR3 protein. Found here are under 600,000 distinct CDR3 sequences, 20% to 25% of them singletons; the top ten hold around 0.86%. The sequenced material came from naive CD8+ T cells from blood, with Jurkat cell RNA spiked in. Subset: FACS-sorted CD8+CD4-CCR7+CD45RA+ naive T cells. The receptors were sampled from a human donor in good health. Some libraries in this study had Jurkat cell RNA spiked in.

The CDR3 DNA sequence: TGCGCCAGCAGCTTACAACTAGTCCCGGGAGATACGCAGTATTTT. This sequence encodes CASSLQLVPGDTQYF. The gene calls are TRBV5-1 and TRBJ2-3; D may be TRBD2 (5 bases). The CDR3 consists of 15 residues. Germline V gives CDR1 SGHRS, CDR2 YFSETQ. V was cut by 2 bases and J by 5 bases, with 15 bases left in between.

The CDR3 reads CASRSGQGFSYNEQFF. CDR3 coding DNA: TGTGCCAGCAGATCGGGACAGGGATTCTCCTACAATGAGCAGTTCTTC. This rearrangement joins TRBV5-5 to TRBJ2-1; TRBD1 matches at 9 bases. This CDR3 is built from 16 residues. Germline loops: CDR1 SGHKS, CDR2 YYEKEE (reference sequence). With 5 bases clipped from V and 0 bases from J, the junction kept 6 bases outside the gene matches.

This clonotype came up many times. This sequence joins TRBV6-2 or TRBV6-3 and TRBJ2-2, with D unclear. The CDR3 consists of 16 residues. Germline V CDR1 and CDR2: MNHEY, SVGEGT. The V and J ends lost 0 bases and 1 base respectively, with 9 bases between them. The CDR3 loop is CASSYSRRKNTGELFF. The CDR3 DNA reads TGTGCCAGCAGTTACTCGAGACGGAAGAACACCGGGGAGCTGTTTTTT.

This clonotype was counted between two and nine times. This rearrangement joins TRBV4-3 to TRBJ1-1; TRBD1 agrees at 7 bases. The CDR3 is 14 residues long. Germline-derived CDR1 and CDR2 are LGHNA and YSLEER. Trimming cost V 1 base and J 5 bases; bases outside gene matches: 4. This CDR3 reads CASSQVTGETEAFF. The CDR3 region has the DNA TGCGCCAGCAGCCAAGTTACAGGGGAGACTGAAGCTTTCTTT.

This clonotype was counted many times. V usage is TRBV30 and J usage is TRBJ2-3; possible D gene TRBD2, 5 bases. The CDR3 has 14 amino acids. The V gene's germline CDR1 is GTSNPN and CDR2 SVGIG (reference sequence). V lost 0 bases and J lost 2, with 9 bases in between. In DNA form, the CDR3 reads TGTGCCTGGAGTGTACGGGGTCCCACAGATACGCAGTATTTT. Amino acid sequence: CAWSVRGPTDTQYF.

Worth noting for this clonotype: This may arise from a read error, as a much more abundant clone is one base away. The chain combines TRBV7-6 with TRBJ1-4; D unresolved. This CDR3 contains 11 residues. Germline V lookup: CDR1 SGHVS, CDR2 FNYEAQ. CDR3 amino acids: CASSPGEKPFF. The CDR3 nucleotides read TGTGCCAGCAGCCCTGGGGAAAAACCGTTTTTT.

A word on this clonotype: A much larger clone is a single base away; this may be a read error. The V gene is TRBV7-2, the J gene TRBJ2-3, with D possibly being TRBD1 (5 bases). This CDR3 comprises 15 residues. Germline loops: CDR1 SGHTA, CDR2 FQGNSA. CDR3 sequence reads: CASSFVRQDTDMQYF. The CDR3 DNA reads as TGTGCCAGCAGCTTTGTCCGCCAGGACACAGATATGCAGTATTTT.

This clonotype was seen ten or more times. The chain is built from TRBV19 and TRBJ2-7, with D possibly matching TRBD1 (6 bases). The CDR3 is made up of 16 amino acids. Germline assignment: CDR1 LNHDA and CDR2 SQIVND (reference sequence). Deletions cut 3 bases from V and 2 bases from J, with 17 bases between. The DNA for the CDR3 is TGTGCCAGTAGTATCCTCGGACAGTCCGAAGCCTACGAGCAGTACTTC. This gives the protein CASSILGQSEAYEQYF.

This clonotype was counted ten times or more. The rearrangement uses TRBV3-1 and TRBJ2-3, with D unresolved. CDR3 size: 14 residues. CDR1 and CDR2 from the germline V gene are LGHDT and YNNKEL (reference sequence). Trimming shortened V by 0 bases and J by 2 bases, and 6 bases separated the two germline ends. CDR3 coding DNA: TGTGCCAGCAGCCAAGAGACCCACACAGATACGCAGTATTTT. This gives the protein CASSQETHTDTQYF.

The V gene is TRBV5-6, the J gene TRBJ2-7; perhaps TRBD1 as D (6 bases). V lost 0 bases, J lost 4 bases, and 23 bases lay in between. The CDR3 covers 18 residues. Per germline, CDR1 SGHDT and CDR2 YYEEEE. The DNA for the CDR3 is TGTGCCAGCAGCTTGGTAGAGGACAGAAGAAAATCAAAGTACGAGCAGTACTTC. This sequence encodes CASSLVEDRRKSKYEQYF.

This clonotype showed up just a few times. The V gene is TRBV27, the J gene TRBJ2-1; D uncertain. CDR1 and CDR2 from the germline V gene are MNHEY and SMNVEV (reference sequence). V shed 5 bases and J shed 6 bases, with 11 bases lying between them. CDR3 length equals 13 residues. The chain's CDR3 is CASSARTSNEQFF. The DNA of the CDR3 is TGTGCCAGCAGTGCCCGGACGAGCAATGAGCAGTTCTTC.

Turning to this clonotype: A much larger clone lies a single base off, so this may be a read error. Because it lacks the conserved phenylalanine or tryptophan at the end, this CDR3 is likely a read error. The chain uses TRBV13 and TRBJ2-3; 9 nucleotides align to TRBD2. Trimming took 5 bases from V and 0 from J; bases not matched to a gene: 6. The CDR3 covers 16 residues. Germline CDR1 reads PRHDT; CDR2 reads FYEKMQ (reference sequence). CDR3 nucleotides: TGTGCCAGCAGCGCCAGACTAGCGGCTAGCACAGATACGCAGTATTCT. It yields the protein CASSARLAASTDTQYS.

A remark on this clonotype: This may stem from a read error, because a much larger clone lies one nucleotide away. The chain has TRBV5-6 and TRBJ2-3; 9 bases agree with TRBD2. The CDR3 is made up of 16 amino acids. CDR1 and CDR2 from the germline V gene are SGHDT and YYEEEE. Here the CDR3 DNA reads TGTGCCAGCAGCTTGAGTCTAGCGGGGAGCACAGATACGCGGTATTTT. Protein: CASSLSLAGSTDTRYF.

J is TRBJ2-1 and V is TRBV5-6; 9 bases map to TRBD2. This CDR3 is 15 amino acids long. V trimming: 4 bases; J trimming: 3 bases; junction bases outside the gene matches: 5. Per germline, CDR1 SGHDT and CDR2 YYEEEE. The CDR3 coding sequence is TGTGCCAGCAGCCATCTAGCGGGGAGCTACAATGAGCAGTTCTTC. It codes for CASSHLAGSYNEQFF. The full variable domain, completed using reference TRBV5-6 and TRBJ2-1, is DAGVTQSPTHLIKTRGQQVTLRCSPKSGHDTVSWYQQALGQGPQFIFQYYEEEERQRGNFPDRFSGHQFPNYSSELNVNALLLGDSALYLCASSHLAGSYNEQFFGPGTRLTVL.

This clonotype was detected many times. This chain connects TRBV29-1 to TRBJ2-7; D is possibly TRBD2 (5 bases). V lost 0 bases to trimming and J lost 4 bases, with 7 bases between them. Per the germline V gene, CDR1 is SQVTM and CDR2 is ANQGSEA. The CDR3 runs to 12 residues. CDR3 amino acids: CSVEDREYEQYF. The DNA for the CDR3 is TGCAGCGTTGAAGATCGGGAATACGAGCAGTACTTC.

The rearrangement joins TRBV27 to TRBJ2-7; maybe TRBD1 (7 bases). Germline CDR1 reads MNHEY; CDR2 reads SMNVEV (reference sequence). The CDR3 has 16 amino acids. Trimming removed 3 bases at V and 6 bases at J, with 21 bases between. The CDR3 bases are TGTGCCAGCAGTTTTTTGGCCCCCGCAGGGGGGCTCGAGCAGTACGTC. Protein: CASSFLAPAGGLEQYV.

V usage is TRBV27 and J usage is TRBJ2-1; a possible D gene is TRBD2 (5 bases). Germline V gene data show CDR1 as MNHEY and CDR2 as SMNVEV (reference sequence). Deletions cut 4 bases from V and 0 bases from J, with 7 bases between. This CDR3 has 14 amino acids. DNA of the CDR3: TGTGCCAGCAGTTGGGGAGCCTCCTACAATGAGCAGTTCTTC. Its translation: CASSWGASYNEQFF.

The V and J genes are TRBV9 and TRBJ2-2; 8 bases map to TRBD1. The length of the CDR3 is 13 residues. The V gene end was trimmed by 7 bases and the J gene end by 5 bases; junction bases not matched to a gene: 4. Per the germline V gene, CDR1 is SGDLS and CDR2 is YYNGEE. The CDR3 protein is CASRDRRTGELFF. The CDR3 region has the DNA TGTGCCAGCCGGGACAGGAGAACCGGGGAGCTGTTTTTT.

This clonotype has a count of ten or more. V gene TRBV7-3 combines with J gene TRBJ2-1, with a weak D call TRBD2 (6 bases). This CDR3 is built from 14 residues. Germline lookup yields CDR1 SGHTA and CDR2 FQGTGA. The V gene lost 3 bases and the J gene lost 8 bases, with 14 bases spanning the gap. CDR3 DNA sequence: TGTGCCAGCAGCTTCACTAGTGGGAGGCATGAGCAGTTCTTC. This translates into CASSFTSGRHEQFF. Full variable domain (missing parts from reference TRBV7-3 and TRBJ2-1): GAGVSQTPSNKVTEKGKYVELRCDPISGHTALYWYRQSLGQGPEFLIYFQGTGAADDSGLPNDRFFAVRPEGSVSTLKIQRTERGDSAVYLCASSFTSGRHEQFFGPGTRLTVL.

As to this clonotype: This may be a read error, as it is one base from a much larger clone. V usage is TRBV4-3 and J usage is TRBJ2-5; no definite D call. The CDR3 is made up of 13 amino acids. From germline, CDR1 is LGHNA and CDR2 YSLEER. DNA for the CDR3: TGCGCCAACAGCCTCCTCACCCAAGAGACCCAGTACTTC. Its protein product is CANSLLTQETQYF.

This clonotype was detected many times. The V gene is TRBV28, the J gene TRBJ2-5; TRBD1 is a possible D gene (5 bases). CDR1 is MDHEN and CDR2 is SYDVKM in the germline V gene. V lost 5 bases and J 13 bases, leaving 17 bases between the germline ends. The CDR3 runs 12 residues. CDR3 in DNA: TGTGCCAGCAGTCCACTTAACAGGATATGGTACTTC. Translating it yields CASSPLNRIWYF.

This clonotype occurred a few times. The rearrangement links TRBV20-1 to TRBJ2-7; no definite D call. Germline CDR1 reads DFQATT; CDR2 reads SNEGSKA (reference sequence). The V end was cut by 4 bases, the J end by 2 bases, with 6 bases between. CDR3 size: 11 residues. CDR3 residues: CSATNAYEQYF. CDR3 nucleotide sequence: TGCAGTGCTACGAATGCCTACGAGCAGTACTTC.